Listed below are T cell receptor beta chains from one sample, sequenced in a study of PD-L1 blockade in urothelial cancer. Profiled with immunoSEQ multiplex PCR; TCRdb holds only in-frame clones, not every one. The profile shows approximately 50,000 clones, around 84% of them singletons. Source: PBMCs, taken around atezolizumab (anti-PD-L1) treatment. Receptor source: a man aged 70-80 years with urothelial cancer. Each CDR3 is given with its conserved first and last residue. A D gene is named only where the DNA matches it firmly. The size field is filled for only some rows; it gives once, few, many or a size class.

abundance: NA
d_gene: NA
v_gene: TRBV19
j_gene: TRBJ1-5
CDR3nt: TGTGCCAGTAGTATACGGGAATATAGCAATCAGCCCCAGCATTTT
CDR3aa: CASSIREYSNQPQHF

abundance: NA
d_gene: TRBD2
v_gene: TRBV10-3
j_gene: TRBJ2-6
CDR3nt: TGTGCCATCAGAAAGCGGGCTAGCGGGGAGTCTGGGGCCAACGTCCTGACTTTC
CDR3aa: CAIRKRASGESGANVLTF

abundance: few
d_gene: NA
v_gene: TRBV29-1
j_gene: TRBJ2-1
CDR3nt: TGCAGCGTCCGGAGCTCCTACAATGAGCAGTTCTTC
CDR3aa: CSVRSSYNEQFF

abundance: NA
d_gene: NA
v_gene: TRBV27
j_gene: TRBJ2-5
CDR3nt: TGTGCCAGCAGTACCTCGGCGGGGGACATCCAAGAGACCCAGTACTTC
CDR3aa: CASSTSAGDIQETQYF

abundance: NA
d_gene: TRBD2
v_gene: TRBV28
j_gene: TRBJ2-7
CDR3nt: TGTGCCAGCAGTTTACAGCGGGAGTTCTACGAGCAGTACTTC
CDR3aa: CASSLQREFYEQYF

abundance: NA
d_gene: TRBD2
v_gene: TRBV14
j_gene: TRBJ2-7
CDR3nt: TGTGCCAGCAGCCGGGGAGGAGCGGGAGGAGGCGAGCAGTACTTC
CDR3aa: CASSRGGAGGGEQYF

abundance: NA
d_gene: TRBD1
v_gene: TRBV18
j_gene: TRBJ1-5
CDR3nt: TGTGCCAGCTCACCGACGACAGGGGATCAGCCCCAGCATTTT
CDR3aa: CASSPTTGDQPQHF

abundance: NA
d_gene: TRBD2
v_gene: TRBV6-5
j_gene: TRBJ2-3
CDR3nt: TGTGCCAGCAGCTATAGCGGGGCTTCCGGGGATACGCAGTATTTT
CDR3aa: CASSYSGASGDTQYF

abundance: NA
d_gene: NA
v_gene: TRBV18
j_gene: TRBJ2-1
CDR3nt: TGTGCCAGCTCATCGCAGGCCTCCTACAATGAGCAGTTCTTC
CDR3aa: CASSSQASYNEQFF

abundance: NA
d_gene: NA
v_gene: TRBV2
j_gene: TRBJ1-4
CDR3nt: TGTGCCAGCAGTGGTGATCAGGGGATGGTTGAAAAACTGTTTTTT
CDR3aa: CASSGDQGMVEKLFF

abundance: NA
d_gene: TRBD1
v_gene: TRBV11-3
j_gene: TRBJ2-1
CDR3nt: TGTGCCAGCAGCTCTTACGGGACGGGACAGACAAACAATGAGCAGTTCTTC
CDR3aa: CASSSYGTGQTNNEQFF